This TCR beta chain was captured in a study of blood T cell repertoires in COVID-19. Study-level information: From the United States, Italy and Spain came samples of acute and convalescent COVID-19. From T cells, B-cell-depleted T cells, or PBMCs came the material, which was cDNA or gDNA.

Germline assignment: CDR1 LNHDA and CDR2 SQIVND (reference sequence). V was trimmed by 8 bases and J by 0 bases, leaving 5 bases between them. The CDR3 spans 12 residues. In the study's own analysis: Reference gene primer amplification gave estimated nucleated cell counts. Using immunoSEQ multiplex PCR, the repertoire was profiled, and TCRdb retains in-frame clones only, with some absent. That table gives V, J and clone size, and the DNA gave D and trimming. The sample shows roughly 220,000 clones, over 75% of them seen only once. Participant-given clinical history determined each cohort assignment. The TCR comes from a woman aged 18-30 years in a cohort exposed to, infected with or recovered from COVID-19 (not recorded which). V is TRBV19 and J is TRBJ1-5, with D unclear. The source material was PBMCs or T cells enriched from blood (not recorded which). CDR3 protein: CASPVSNQPQHF. In DNA, the CDR3 is TGTGCCAGTCCGGTTAGCAATCAGCCCCAGCATTTT.